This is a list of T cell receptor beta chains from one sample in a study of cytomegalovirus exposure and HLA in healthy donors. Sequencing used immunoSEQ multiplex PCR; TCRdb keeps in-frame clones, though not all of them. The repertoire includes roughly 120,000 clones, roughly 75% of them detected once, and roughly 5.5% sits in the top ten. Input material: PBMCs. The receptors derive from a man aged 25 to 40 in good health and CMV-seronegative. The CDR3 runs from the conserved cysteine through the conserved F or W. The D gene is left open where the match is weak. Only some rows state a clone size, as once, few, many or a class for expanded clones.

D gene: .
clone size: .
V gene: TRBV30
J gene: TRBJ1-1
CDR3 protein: CASEGVSNTEAFF
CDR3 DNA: TGTGCCTCCGAGGGGGTGTCGAACACTGAAGCTTTCTTT

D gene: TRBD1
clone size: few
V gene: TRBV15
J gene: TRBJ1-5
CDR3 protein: CATSREKPGQGFQPQHF
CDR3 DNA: TGTGCCACCAGCAGAGAAAAACCGGGACAGGGATTTCAGCCCCAGCATTTT

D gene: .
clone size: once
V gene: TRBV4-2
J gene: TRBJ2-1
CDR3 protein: CASSQDFDSSYNEQFF
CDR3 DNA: TGTGCCAGCAGCCAAGATTTCGACAGCTCCTACAATGAGCAGTTCTTC

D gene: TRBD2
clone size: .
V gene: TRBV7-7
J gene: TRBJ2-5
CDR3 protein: CASSLRSGGPPQYF
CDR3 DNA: TGTGCTAGCAGCTTAAGGAGCGGGGGACCGCCCCAGTACTTC

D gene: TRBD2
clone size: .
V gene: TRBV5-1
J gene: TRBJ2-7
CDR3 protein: CASSLGGASGSYEQYF
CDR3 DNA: TGCGCCAGCAGCCTCGGTGGGGCTAGCGGGAGCTACGAGCAGTACTTC

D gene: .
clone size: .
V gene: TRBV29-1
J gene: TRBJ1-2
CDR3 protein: CSVYGTTDNYGYTF
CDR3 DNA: TGCAGCGTCTATGGGACAACGGACAACTATGGCTACACCTTC

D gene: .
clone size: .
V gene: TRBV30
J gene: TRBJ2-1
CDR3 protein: CAWIQGHEQFF
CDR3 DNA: TGTGCCTGGATACAGGGCCATGAGCAGTTCTTC

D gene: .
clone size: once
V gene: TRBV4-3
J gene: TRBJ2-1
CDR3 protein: CASSQDRGGPYNEQFF
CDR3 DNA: TGCGCCAGCAGCCAAGATAGGGGCGGTCCCTACAATGAGCAGTTCTTC

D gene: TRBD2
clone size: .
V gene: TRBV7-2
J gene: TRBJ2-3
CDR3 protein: CASSLDGTSISDTQYF
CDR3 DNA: TGTGCCAGCAGCTTAGACGGGACTAGTATCTCAGATACGCAGTATTTT

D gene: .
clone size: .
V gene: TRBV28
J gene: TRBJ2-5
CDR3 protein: CASSFVEGPETQYF
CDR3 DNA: TGTGCCAGCAGTTTCGTCGAGGGTCCAGAGACCCAGTACTTC

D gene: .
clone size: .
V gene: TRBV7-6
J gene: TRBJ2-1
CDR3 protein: CASSSIASQAEQFF
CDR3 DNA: TGTGCCAGCAGCTCTATCGCCAGCCAGGCTGAGCAGTTCTTC

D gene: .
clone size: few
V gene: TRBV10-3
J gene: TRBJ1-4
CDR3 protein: CAISEGARGSEKLFF
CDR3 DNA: TGTGCCATCAGTGAGGGGGCTCGGGGGTCAGAAAAACTGTTTTTT

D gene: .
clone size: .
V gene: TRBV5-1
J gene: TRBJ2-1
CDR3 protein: CASSLKAEGWDEQFF
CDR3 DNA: TGCGCCAGCAGCTTGAAGGCAGAGGGCTGGGATGAGCAGTTCTTC

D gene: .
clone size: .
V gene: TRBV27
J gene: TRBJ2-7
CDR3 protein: CASRKGVSYEQYF
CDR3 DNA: TGTGCCAGCAGAAAAGGGGTCTCCTACGAGCAGTACTTC